This is a list of T cell receptor beta chains from one sample in a study of T cells in Graves' hyperthyroidism and ophthalmopathy. TCRdb reprocessed the multiplex PCR reads with MiXCR, giving one entry per CDR3 protein. Of about 840,000 distinct CDR3 sequences in the sample, about two fifths were seen once. The sequenced material came from blood. The receptors shown here come from a man between 18 and 29 years old with Graves' hyperthyroidism. The CDR3 runs from the conserved cysteine through the conserved F or W. A D gene is named only where the DNA matches it firmly. A clone size is listed for some rows: how often the clone was seen (once, few, many), or a class if it is expanded.

v_gene: TRBV6-1; d_gene: .; len: 14; j_gene: TRBJ1-2; abundance: few; CDR3aa: CASRPFGGIYGYTF; CDR3nt: TGTGCCAGCAGACCTTTTGGCGGAATCTATGGCTACACCTTC
v_gene: TRBV7-2; d_gene: TRBD1; len: 16; j_gene: TRBJ2-7; abundance: few; CDR3aa: CASSLTGTGVPYEQYF; CDR3nt: TGTGCCAGCAGCTTAACTGGGACAGGGGTTCCCTACGAGCAGTACTTC
v_gene: TRBV2; d_gene: TRBD2; len: 12; j_gene: TRBJ2-5; abundance: many; CDR3aa: CASGLGGETQYF; CDR3nt: TGTGCCAGCGGCCTGGGGGGGGAGACCCAGTATTTC
v_gene: TRBV20-1; d_gene: TRBD1; len: 16; j_gene: TRBJ1-1; abundance: few; CDR3aa: CSAARQGQGWDTEAFF; CDR3nt: TGCAGTGCGGCCAGACAGGGACAAGGTTGGGACACTGAAGCTTTCTTT
v_gene: TRBV9; d_gene: TRBD2; len: 17; j_gene: TRBJ2-5; abundance: .; CDR3aa: CASSLASGDWARETQYF; CDR3nt: TGTGCCAGCAGCTTGGCCAGCGGGGATTGGGCTCGAGAGACCCAGTACTTC
v_gene: TRBV29-1; d_gene: .; len: 10; j_gene: TRBJ1-1; abundance: .; CDR3aa: CSVQGTEAFF; CDR3nt: TGCAGCGTCCAGGGGACTGAAGCTTTCTTT
v_gene: TRBV7-9; d_gene: .; len: 15; j_gene: TRBJ2-5; abundance: .; CDR3aa: CASSKTGTVQETQYF; CDR3nt: TGTGCCAGCAGTAAGACCGGGACGGTACAAGAGACCCAGTACTTC
v_gene: TRBV9; d_gene: .; len: 16; j_gene: TRBJ1-6; abundance: .; CDR3aa: CASSVGSSGSNSPLHF; CDR3nt: TGTGCCAGCAGCGTAGGGAGTTCAGGGAGTAATTCACCCCTCCACTTT
v_gene: TRBV5-1; d_gene: .; len: 15; j_gene: TRBJ1-6; abundance: many; CDR3aa: CASSLETRGNSPLHF; CDR3nt: TGCGCCAGCAGCTTGGAAACTAGGGGCAATTCACCCCTCCACTTT
v_gene: TRBV29-1; d_gene: .; len: 13; j_gene: TRBJ1-1; abundance: many; CDR3aa: CSVHRAMNTEAFF; CDR3nt: TGCAGCGTCCACAGGGCTATGAACACTGAAGCTTTCTTT
v_gene: TRBV20-1; d_gene: .; len: 15; j_gene: TRBJ2-7; abundance: few; CDR3aa: CSAQMRAASSYEQYF; CDR3nt: TGCAGTGCCCAGATGAGGGCAGCGAGCTCCTACGAGCAGTACTTC
v_gene: TRBV29-1; d_gene: .; len: 11; j_gene: TRBJ2-7; abundance: .; CDR3aa: CSLWANYEQYF; CDR3nt: TGCAGCTTATGGGCAAACTACGAGCAGTATTTC
v_gene: TRBV5-4; d_gene: TRBD1; len: 16; j_gene: TRBJ2-7; abundance: .; CDR3aa: CASSLALRQGAHEQYF; CDR3nt: TGTGCCAGCAGCTTGGCTTTACGACAGGGAGCCCACGAGCAGTACTTC
v_gene: TRBV7-9; d_gene: .; len: 17; j_gene: TRBJ1-1; abundance: .; CDR3aa: CASSLPGRGLRGTEAFF; CDR3nt: TGTGCCAGCAGCTTGCCGGGACGGGGTCTCAGGGGCACTGAAGCTTTCTTT
v_gene: TRBV12-3/TRBV12-4; d_gene: .; len: 15; j_gene: TRBJ2-2; abundance: .; CDR3aa: CASSPTESGSGELFF; CDR3nt: TGTGCCAGCAGCCCCACCGAGTCAGGGTCCGGGGAGCTGTTTTTT
v_gene: TRBV29-1; d_gene: .; len: 11; j_gene: TRBJ2-5; abundance: many; CDR3aa: CSVNNRETQYF; CDR3nt: TGCAGCGTGAATAACAGGGAGACCCAGTACTTC
v_gene: TRBV7-2; d_gene: TRBD1; len: 15; j_gene: TRBJ2-2; abundance: .; CDR3aa: CASSPLVGTAGELFF; CDR3nt: TGTGCCAGCAGCCCCCTCGTGGGGACAGCCGGGGAGCTGTTTTTT
v_gene: TRBV15; d_gene: .; len: 13; j_gene: TRBJ2-3; abundance: .; CDR3aa: CAPLRSATDTQYF; CDR3nt: TGTGCTCCCCTCAGGAGCGCGACAGATACGCAGTATTTT
v_gene: TRBV15; d_gene: .; len: 14; j_gene: TRBJ2-7; abundance: .; CDR3aa: CATSEGRGIDEQYF; CDR3nt: TGTGCCACCAGCGAAGGGAGGGGGATCGACGAGCAGTACTTC
v_gene: TRBV6-1; d_gene: .; len: 12; j_gene: TRBJ2-5; abundance: .; CDR3aa: CASIGSQETQYF; CDR3nt: TGTGCCAGCATAGGTTCCCAAGAGACCCAGTACTTC
v_gene: TRBV12-3/TRBV12-4; d_gene: .; len: 14; j_gene: TRBJ2-7; abundance: .; CDR3aa: CASSLDWGAYEQYF; CDR3nt: TGCGCCAGCAGTTTAGATTGGGGGGCATACGAGCAGTACTTC
v_gene: TRBV12-3/TRBV12-4; d_gene: TRBD1; len: 12; j_gene: TRBJ1-2; abundance: few; CDR3aa: CASSGRGHGYTF; CDR3nt: TGTGCCAGCAGTGGCAGGGGGCACGGCTACACCTTC
v_gene: TRBV25-1; d_gene: .; len: 13; j_gene: TRBJ1-1; abundance: .; CDR3aa: CASSARDGRVAFF; CDR3nt: TGTGCCAGCAGTGCTAGAGACGGCAGGGTGGCTTTCTTT